Listed below are T cell receptor beta chains from one sample, sequenced in a study of blood T cell repertoires in COVID-19. Assay used: immunoSEQ multiplex PCR; TCRdb lists only in-frame clones, some missing. This table has some 330,000 clones, 85% to 90% appearing once. The sample consisted of peripheral blood. The receptors come from a woman aged 45-65 years with active or convalescent COVID-19. CDR3s include the opening cysteine and the closing phenylalanine or tryptophan. The D gene is left open where the match is weak. Clone size is given for some rows only: seen once, a few or many times, or a class if the clone is expanded.

v_call	d_call	clone_size	cdr3_length	j_call	cdr3_nt	cdr3_aa
TRBV5-1	NA	NA	18	TRBJ1-6	TGCGCCAGCAGCTTGGCCTGGGGGCAAGAACGGAATAATTCACCCCTCCACTTT	CASSLAWGQERNNSPLHF
TRBV18	NA	NA	14	TRBJ1-1	TGTGCCAGCTCACCACCCGCAGGGAACACTGAAGCTTTCTTT	CASSPPAGNTEAFF
TRBV2	TRBD2	NA	15	TRBJ2-1	TGTGCCAGCAGTGAGGCGCGGGCGGGAGCCAATGAGCAGTTCTTC	CASSEARAGANEQFF
TRBV6-5	NA	once	13	TRBJ1-2	TGTGCCAGCAGCACAGGAGCTAACTATGGCTACACCTTC	CASSTGANYGYTF
TRBV7-9	NA	NA	13	TRBJ1-1	TGTGCCAGCAGCGATCACAGGGATACTGAAGCTTTCTTT	CASSDHRDTEAFF
TRBV19	NA	once	15	TRBJ1-2	TGTGCCAGTAGTGTAGCAACAAGAAGTAACTATGGCTACACCTTC	CASSVATRSNYGYTF
TRBV9	NA	once	14	TRBJ1-6	TGTGCCAGCAGCGTAGTCGGGGTAGGCTCACCCCTCCACTTT	CASSVVGVGSPLHF
TRBV7-9	NA	NA	16	TRBJ2-3	TGTGCCAGCAGCTTAGGGACTAACGAGTTGGGCGATACGCAGTATTTT	CASSLGTNELGDTQYF
TRBV2	NA	NA	15	TRBJ1-6	TGTGCCAGCAGTGAGGGGGCCCTCGCGGGTTCACCCCTCCACTTT	CASSEGALAGSPLHF
TRBV27	TRBD1	NA	14	TRBJ2-7	TGTGCCAGCAGTCCGCGGACAGGGGGCGGCGAGCAGTACTTC	CASSPRTGGGEQYF